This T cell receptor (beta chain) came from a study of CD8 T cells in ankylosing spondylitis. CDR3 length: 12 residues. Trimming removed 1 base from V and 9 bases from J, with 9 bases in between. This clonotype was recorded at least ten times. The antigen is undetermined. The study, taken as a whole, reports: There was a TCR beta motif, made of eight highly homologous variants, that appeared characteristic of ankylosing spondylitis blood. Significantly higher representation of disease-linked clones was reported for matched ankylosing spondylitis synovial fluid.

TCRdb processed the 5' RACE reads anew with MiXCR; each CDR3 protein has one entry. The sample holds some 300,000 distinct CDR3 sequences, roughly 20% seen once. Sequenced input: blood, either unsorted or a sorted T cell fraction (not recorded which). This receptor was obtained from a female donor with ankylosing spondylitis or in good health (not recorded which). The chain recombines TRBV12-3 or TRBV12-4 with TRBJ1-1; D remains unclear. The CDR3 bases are TGTGCCAGCAGTTTAGAAAGGACGCAAGCTTTCTTT. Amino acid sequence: CASSLERTQAFF.